The 5 T cell receptor beta chains reported below all come from one sample, sequenced in a study of beta chain features in type 1 diabetes. Expressed TCRB transcripts were sequenced because the isolated RNA had all been reverse transcribed beforehand. TCRdb's copy holds only in-frame clones and misses some; the assay was immunoSEQ multiplex PCR. This table has about 140,000 clones, less than 11% appearing once. Sequencing was carried out using naive CD4+ T cells from blood. The receptors stem from a man younger than 35 in good health.

CDR3 protein: CASSESSGNTIYF. CDR3 nucleotides: TGTGCCAGCAGTGAGAGCTCTGGAAACACCATATATTTT. The chain couples TRBV6-6 to TRBJ1-3; D ambiguous. Germline CDR1 is MNHNY and CDR2 is SVGAGI (reference sequence). The CDR3 consists of 13 residues. V was cut by 5 bases and J by 0 bases, with 5 bases left in between.

CDR3 sequence reads: CASSETSWRYKEETQYF. CDR3 sequence (DNA): TGTGCCAGCAGTGAAACCTCTTGGCGGTACAAGGAAGAGACCCAGTACTTC. This sequence joins TRBV6-1 and TRBJ2-5; unclear D gene. The CDR3 is 17 amino acids. CDR1 is MNHNS, CDR2 SASEGT, per germline. Deletions cut 2 bases from V and 3 bases from J, with 19 bases between.

Only a few counts were recorded for this clone. The rearrangement joins TRBV7-2 to TRBJ2-3; 8 positions match TRBD2. The V and J ends lost 5 bases and 4 bases, in that order; junction bases with no gene match: 8. Germline lookup yields CDR1 SGHTA and CDR2 FQGNSA. The CDR3 covers 15 residues. The CDR3, as DNA: TGTGCCAGCAGCCCTCGGGGGGGCGGGCCAGATACGCAGTATTTT. Encoded protein: CASSPRGGGPDTQYF.

The chain carries TRBV7-8 and TRBJ2-6; the match to TRBD2 covers 8 bases. Germline assignment: CDR1 SGHVS and CDR2 FQNEAQ. Losses at the gene ends were 6 bases for V and 0 bases for J; bases not matched to a gene: 7. CDR3 length equals 17 residues. The CDR3 sequence is CASRGGGPFSGANVLTF. The CDR3 DNA reads TGTGCCAGCAGGGGCGGGGGGCCCTTCTCTGGGGCCAACGTCCTGACTTTC. The full variable domain, with the rest looked up from reference TRBV7-8 and TRBJ2-6, is GAGVSQSPRYKVAKRGQDVALRCDPISGHVSLFWYQQALGQGPEFLTYFQNEAQLDKSGLPSDRFFAERPEGSVSTLKIQRTQQEDSAVYLCASRGGGPFSGANVLTFGAGSRLTVL.

The chain recombines TRBV6-1 with TRBJ2-2, with 9 bases identical to TRBD1. The CDR3 is made up of 14 amino acids. The J segment lost 6 bases and the V segment lost 6 bases, leaving 5 bases of the junction unmatched. Germline V gene data show CDR1 as MNHNS and CDR2 as SASEGT. CDR3 DNA sequence: TGTGCCAGCAGAGCGGGACAGGGCTCCGGGGAGCTGTTTTTT. Translated, it gives CASRAGQGSGELFF.